The rows below give T cell receptor beta chains drawn from one sample of a study of cytomegalovirus exposure and HLA in healthy donors. Using immunoSEQ multiplex PCR, the repertoire was profiled, and TCRdb retains in-frame clones only, with some absent. The table shows about 130,000 clones, with around 77% occurring only once. Sequencing was performed on PBMCs. Receptors were obtained from a man aged 50 to 59 in good health and CMV-seronegative. Each CDR3 is given with its conserved first and last residue. Fields, in order: V gene, clone size, J gene, D gene, CDR3 DNA, CDR3 protein. A D gene is named only where the DNA matches it firmly. Only some rows state a clone size, as once, few, many or a class for expanded clones.

>TRBV28|NA|TRBJ1-2|TRBD1
TGTGCCAGCAGGGGACAGGGGAGACGTGGCTACACCTTC
CASRGQGRRGYTF
>TRBV29-1|NA|TRBJ1-5|NA
TGCAGCGTCCAGGGGCAGGATAGCAATCAGCCCCAGCATTTT
CSVQGQDSNQPQHF
>TRBV7-6|NA|TRBJ2-1|TRBD2
TGTGCCAGCAGCTCAACTAGCGGGGGGACCGGCTCCTACAATGAGCAGTTCTTC
CASSSTSGGTGSYNEQFF
>TRBV4-2|NA|TRBJ2-7|TRBD2
TGTGCCAGCAGCCAAGAAATAGCGGGGTACGAGCAGTACTTC
CASSQEIAGYEQYF
>TRBV4-1|few|TRBJ2-1|NA
TGCGCCAGCAGCCCCTCCGGGACTGGAAACAATGAGCAGTTCTTC
CASSPSGTGNNEQFF
>TRBV27|NA|TRBJ2-5|NA
TGTGCCAGCAGTTGGGCAGATCAAGAGACCCAGTACTTC
CASSWADQETQYF
>TRBV9|NA|TRBJ2-3|NA
TGTGCCAGCAGCGGGGGCCCGGATAAGCCAGATACGCAGTATTTT
CASSGGPDKPDTQYF
>TRBV7-2|NA|TRBJ2-1|TRBD2
TGTGCCAGCAGCCCGCAATCAAGCAGCGGGAGCTTCAATGAGCAGTTCTTC
CASSPQSSSGSFNEQFF
>TRBV28|NA|TRBJ2-7|TRBD2
TGTGCCAGCCGGGAGGGAACTAGCTCCTACGAGCAGTACTTC
CASREGTSSYEQYF
>TRBV6-6|NA|TRBJ2-1|TRBD2
TGTGCCAGCAGAATACTAGCGGGAGCCGCTGATGAGCAGTTCTTC
CASRILAGAADEQFF
>TRBV5-1|NA|TRBJ2-7|TRBD2
TGCGCCAGCAGCGGCGGACTAGCGGGCTACGAGCAGTACTTC
CASSGGLAGYEQYF
>TRBV6-6|NA|TRBJ1-1|NA
TGTGCCAGCAGTTACGGTGGAGGGGACACTGAAGCTTTCTTT
CASSYGGGDTEAFF
>TRBV2|NA|TRBJ2-5|TRBD2
TGTGCCAGCAGTACCCAGGCGGGAGGTAGGCGAGAGACCCAGTACTTC
CASSTQAGGRRETQYF
>TRBV29-1|few|TRBJ2-3|TRBD1
TGCAGCGTCCGCCGGACAGGGTTGAGGGCAGATACGCAGTATTTT
CSVRRTGLRADTQYF
>TRBV4-3|NA|TRBJ2-1|TRBD2
TGCGCCAGCAGCCAAGGGACTAGCGGGAGCTCCTACAATGAGCAGTTCTTC
CASSQGTSGSSYNEQFF
>TRBV2|once|TRBJ1-1|NA
TGTGCCAGCAGTGACCCTGGGGCCCCTCAGGCCACTGAAGCTTTCTTT
CASSDPGAPQATEAFF
>TRBV2|NA|TRBJ2-5|NA
TGTGCCAGCATGTTCAGCGGAGAGACCCAGTACTTC
CASMFSGETQYF
>TRBV6-5|NA|TRBJ2-7|TRBD2
TGTGCCAGCAGTTACTTGCTAGCGGGAGGGCAGCAGTACTTC
CASSYLLAGGQQYF
>TRBV27|once|TRBJ2-7|NA
TGTGCCAGCAGTTCATGGACTCATGGGGTCTACGAGCAGTACTTC
CASSSWTHGVYEQYF
>TRBV29-1|NA|TRBJ2-7|TRBD1
TGCAGCGTTGAAGGACAGGGTGGGGGCTACGAGCAGTACTTC
CSVEGQGGGYEQYF
>TRBV10-3|once|TRBJ2-3|NA
TGTGCCATCAGTGAAGCTCCCCCCTCGAGAGATACGCAGTATTTT
CAISEAPPSRDTQYF
>TRBV28|once|TRBJ1-5|NA
TGTGCCAGCAGTTTAGGTGACAGGCCCGATCAGCCCCAGCATTTT
CASSLGDRPDQPQHF
>TRBV7-9|NA|TRBJ2-5|TRBD1
TGTGCCAGCAGCGTATGGGACAGGGCCCCGCAAGAGACCCAGTACTTC
CASSVWDRAPQETQYF
>TRBV4-1|NA|TRBJ1-1|NA
TGCGCCAGCAGCCAATTCGAACAGTCGAACACTGAAGCTTTCTTT
CASSQFEQSNTEAFF
>TRBV28|NA|TRBJ2-7|TRBD2
TGTGCCAGCAGTTTTTACGGGAGGCCAACCTACGAGCAGTACTTC
CASSFYGRPTYEQYF
>TRBV15|NA|TRBJ2-1|TRBD2
TGTGCCACCAGCGGGGGACTAGCTCGCAATGAGCAGTTCTTC
CATSGGLARNEQFF
>TRBV11-1|NA|TRBJ2-1|NA
TGTGCCAGCAGCACCCCGGGGGTTGATGAGCAGTTCTTC
CASSTPGVDEQFF
>TRBV7-2|NA|TRBJ1-3|NA
TGTGCCAGCAGCCTTACAGATATCTCTGGAAACACCATATATTTT
CASSLTDISGNTIYF
>TRBV7-9|NA|TRBJ1-1|NA
TGTGCCAGCACCGGGACAATTAGGGGCACTGAAGCTTTCTTT
CASTGTIRGTEAFF
>TRBV18|NA|TRBJ2-3|NA
TGTGCCAGCTCACCGCCTATGGGGCGGAGCACAGATACGCAGTATTTT
CASSPPMGRSTDTQYF
>TRBV29-1|NA|TRBJ1-1|NA
TGCAGCGTTGGGACAGCCACCATGAACACTGAAGCTTTCTTT
CSVGTATMNTEAFF
>TRBV7-9|NA|TRBJ1-4|NA
TGTGCCAGCAGCTTAGGACAGACTAATGAAAAACTGTTTTTT
CASSLGQTNEKLFF
>TRBV2|many|TRBJ2-3|NA
TGTGCCAGCAGGGGGACAAGTAGCACAGATACGCAGTATTTT
CASRGTSSTDTQYF
>TRBV7-3|NA|TRBJ2-7|TRBD1
TGTGCCAGCAGCTTAGGGGGACAGTCCGAGCAGTACTTC
CASSLGGQSEQYF
>TRBV7-6|NA|TRBJ2-3|NA
TGTGCCAGCAGCGTTACCTCCCCCGACTACACCCCGGATACGCAGTATTTT
CASSVTSPDYTPDTQYF
>TRBV19|NA|TRBJ2-1|NA
TGTGCCAGTAGTATAAGGTCCCGGGGGAACTCTGAGCAGTTCTTC
CASSIRSRGNSEQFF
>TRBV9|NA|TRBJ2-1|TRBD2
TGTGCCAGCAGCGTAGATCTAATGGGGACTAGCGGGAACAATGAGCAGTTCTTC
CASSVDLMGTSGNNEQFF
>TRBV29-1|NA|TRBJ2-7|NA
TGCAGCGTGACTGGAGCCTACGAGCAGTACTTC
CSVTGAYEQYF
>TRBV2|NA|TRBJ2-2|NA
TGTGCCAGCAGCGAGAACAGGGTAATCACCGGGGAGCTGTTTTTT
CASSENRVITGELFF
>TRBV6-1|NA|TRBJ1-5|NA
TGTGCCAGCAAACAGGACGGGGAGGTCAATCAGCCCCAGCATTTT
CASKQDGEVNQPQHF
>TRBV5-4|NA|TRBJ1-2|NA
TGTGCCAGCAGCGTCGAAATACAGGCTCGCTATGGCTACACCTTC
CASSVEIQARYGYTF
>TRBV11-2|NA|TRBJ1-2|TRBD1
TGTGCCAGCAGCACACAGGGGGGGGATGGCTACACCTTC
CASSTQGGDGYTF
>TRBV7-2|NA|TRBJ2-3|NA
TGTGCCAGCAGCCAAAACACAGATACGCAGTATTTT
CASSQNTDTQYF
>TRBV30|NA|TRBJ2-7|NA
TGTGCCTGGAGTGGCCTACCCTACGAGCAGTACTTC
CAWSGLPYEQYF
>TRBV28|NA|TRBJ2-3|NA
TGTGCCAGCAGCCCCGGCGGGGCCCGGGAGGATACGCAGTATTTT
CASSPGGAREDTQYF
>TRBV10-3|NA|TRBJ2-3|NA
TGTGCCATCAGGCAAGCGGCCATGGGTGGAGATACGCAGTATTTT
CAIRQAAMGGDTQYF
>TRBV2|NA|TRBJ1-1|NA
TGTGCCAGCAGTGATCTCCCGGCAGGGGTTGAAGCTTTCTTT
CASSDLPAGVEAFF
>TRBV5-4|NA|TRBJ2-2|TRBD2
TGTGCCAGCAGCAAATGGACTAGCGGTCCCGGGGAGCTGTTTTTT
CASSKWTSGPGELFF
>TRBV7-6|NA|TRBJ1-3|NA
TGTGCCAGCAGCATAGGCGGACAGCGCTACTCTGGAAACACCATATATTTT
CASSIGGQRYSGNTIYF
>TRBV2|few|TRBJ1-2|NA
TGTGCCAGCAGTGAAGGGCCCGGGGGGGGCTACACCTTC
CASSEGPGGGYTF
>TRBV2|once|TRBJ2-6|TRBD1
TGTGCCAGCAGCCAAGACAGGGGAACTGGGGCCAACGTCCTGACTTTC
CASSQDRGTGANVLTF